This record looks at one T cell receptor (beta chain) sequence and its context. Its antigen is unknown. From germline, CDR1 is MGHDK and CDR2 SYGVNS. CDR3 size: 16 residues. Trimming took 1 base from V and 1 from J, leaving 13 bases between them. The data originate from a study of shared clonotypes between healthy human individuals. Study observations and caveats: Across subsets, estimated richness was generally greater for naive than for memory populations.

An approximately 200 ng quantity of DNA, some 30,000 T cell genomes, went into the sorted-subset replicate PCRs. Using immunoSEQ multiplex PCR, the repertoire was profiled, and TCRdb retains in-frame clones only, with some absent. The data show 1.6 million or so clones, with roughly 98.5% seen just once and about 0.4% held by the top ten. The clonotype comes from a man aged 25 to 45 in good health. The gene calls are TRBV25-1 and TRBJ2-5, with D hard to call. Sequenced: naive CD4+ T cells sorted from blood. Sample subset: CD45RA+ positively selected. Here the CDR3 reads CASSELGRDIQETQYF. In nucleotides, the CDR3 is TGTGCCAGCAGTGAATTGGGCAGAGATATCCAAGAGACCCAGTACTTC.